In this sample, the clone carrying this T cell receptor (beta chain) turned up once. The source of the sample is a study of blood T cell repertoires in COVID-19. Study-level background: Some COVID-19 samples were acute and others convalescent; all came from the United States, Italy and Spain. T cells, B-cell-depleted T cells, or PBMCs supplied cDNA or gDNA.

The CDR3 is made up of 13 amino acids. V lost 10 bases and J lost 5; bases outside the gene matches: 7. From germline, CDR1 is KGHDR and CDR2 SFDVKD. Authors' analysis steps: Amplifying reference gene primers gave estimates of nucleated cell counts. Some clones are missing from TCRdb's copy, which holds only in-frame ones; the method was immunoSEQ multiplex PCR. V, J and clone size derive from that table, while D and trimming were established from the DNA sequence. This table has 250,000 to 300,000 clones, around 90% appearing once. The TCR was taken from a woman aged 45-60 years who had recovered from COVID-19. The sample was peripheral blood. This rearrangement joins TRBV24-1 to TRBJ2-1; 7 nucleotides agree with TRBD2. CDR3 region: CATREFTHNEQFF. In DNA form, the CDR3 reads TGTGCCACGCGGGAGTTTACCCACAATGAGCAGTTCTTC.